This T cell receptor (beta chain) comes out of a study of T-cell reconstitution after alpha-beta-depleted transplantation in children. Losses at the gene ends were 2 bases for V and 3 bases for J; bases not matched to a gene: 4. CDR1 is SGHVS and CDR2 is FNYEAQ in the germline V gene. The CDR3 has 14 amino acids. This clonotype was seen many times. For TCRbeta, the library was prepared with unique molecular identifiers. TCRdb analysed the PCR reads with MiXCR anew, one entry per CDR3 protein. The top ten hold less than 10% of the sample, which has about 110,000 distinct CDR3 sequences, approximately 10% seen once.

The clonotype comes from a human donor who donated a stem cell graft to a child with acute lymphoblastic leukemia. The chain links TRBV7-6 to TRBJ2-7, with 7 bases aligning to TRBD2. The sequencing here drew on PBMCs from the stem cell graft donor, taken from the stem cell graft. The CDR3 DNA reads as TGTGCCAGCAGCTTATGGGGGGGAAACTACGAGCAGTACTTC. This sequence encodes CASSLWGGNYEQYF. Full variable domain (rest looked up from reference TRBV7-6 and TRBJ2-7): GAGVSQSPRYKVTKRGQDVALRCDPISGHVSLYWYRQALGQGPEFLTYFNYEAQQDKSGLPNDRFSAERPEGSISTLTIQRTEQRDSAMYRCASSLWGGNYEQYFGPGTRLTVT.